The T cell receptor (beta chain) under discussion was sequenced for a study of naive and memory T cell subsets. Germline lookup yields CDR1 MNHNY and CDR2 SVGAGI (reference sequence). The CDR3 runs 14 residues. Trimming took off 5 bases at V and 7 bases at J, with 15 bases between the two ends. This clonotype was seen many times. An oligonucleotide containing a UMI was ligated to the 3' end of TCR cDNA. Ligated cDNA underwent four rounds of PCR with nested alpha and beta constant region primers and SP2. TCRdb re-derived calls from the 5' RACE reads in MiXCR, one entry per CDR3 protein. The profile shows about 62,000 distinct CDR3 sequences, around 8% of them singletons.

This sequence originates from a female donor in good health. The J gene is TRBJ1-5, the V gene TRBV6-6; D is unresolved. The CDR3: CASSPDETVQPQHF. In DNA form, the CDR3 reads TGTGCCAGCAGTCCCGACGAAACGGTCCAGCCCCAGCATTTT.